This T cell receptor (beta chain) was recorded in a study of blood T cell repertoires in COVID-19 (dated by TCRdb to the early 2020s). For the study in its entirety: Samples from collaborators originated in the United States, Italy and Spain and spanned both the acute and convalescent phases of COVID-19. The prospective study material was composed of cDNA or gDNA derived from T cells, B-cell-depleted T cells, or PBMCs. Deeply sampled blood TCRbeta repertoires from subjects exposed to, actively infected with, or recovered from COVID-19 were included in the dataset. The repertoires were made available in a free public database intended to serve as a resource for research on the immune response to SARS-CoV-2. The samples were drawn from the first 160 participants of the ongoing ImmuneRACE study and from under 1,500 subjects provided by 6 global collaborators. A de-identified subject ID, COVID-19 status, age in years and sex were almost always included in the sample metadata. Where available, HLA class I and class II types were obtained from metadata supplied by the sample provider rather than from assay-based typing. On the study overall, not on this receptor specifically: How much clinical and demographic metadata was included differed by source and by participant, and the metadata was provided uncurated.

Whole blood was collected in K2EDTA tubes by collaborating institutions according to the institutions' own protocols. For TCRbeta analysis, collaborator samples were shipped as frozen whole blood, as isolated PBMCs, or as DNA extracted from either sample type. The immunoSEQ Assay, a bias-controlled multiplex PCR, was used to amplify TCRbeta CDR3 regions from genomic DNA. The study's own analysis went as follows. The number of nucleated cells in each sample was estimated by amplification of reference gene primers within the assay. To quantify the absolute abundance of each unique TCRbeta CDR3 rearrangement, sequence reads were collapsed and filtered. For each sample, productive Simpson clonality was calculated by taking the square root of Simpson's diversity index across productive rearrangements. The table was pulled from immuneACCESS by TCRdb, which kept in-frame rearrangements only. Such tables lose some clones; where checked, under half of the loss comes from unresolved V genes, and the rest has no known cause. V and J calls and clone size come straight from that table; D and trimming were deduced from the DNA. The sample data list fewer than 100,000 clones, and more than 70% of these were observed just once. The biggest ten clones account for approximately 7% of the sample.

In regard to this clone: The target of this receptor is not known. Base qualities are missing; no much larger clone stands one base away.

Looking up the germline V gene yields CDR1 SGHDT and CDR2 YYEEEE. Between the V and J ends, shortened by 1 base and 5 bases respectively, the junction contains 14 bases. There are 15 amino acids in the CDR3, from cysteine to phenylalanine inclusive. Of all the DNA, just the CDR3 is kept, 45 bases in frame from base 1. The chain joins TRBV5-6 to TRBJ2-3, with no D gene named confidently. The TCR comes from a human donor with acute or convalescent COVID-19. The donor label of this sample is uncertain. The material sequenced was peripheral blood. The DNA sequence is given as TGTGCCAGCAGCTTGACTGCGGTAGTAGGAGATACGCAGTATTTT. Its product reads: CASSLTAVVGDTQYF.